What follows are 26 T cell receptor beta chains derived from one specimen sequenced in a study of radiotherapy plus CTLA-4 blockade in lung cancer. Here immunoSEQ multiplex PCR was the method, and the copy in TCRdb shows in-frame clones only, minus some. The data hold approximately 60,000 clones, with 70% to 80% observed a single time. The material was peripheral blood, obtained from a patient treated with radiotherapy plus ipilimumab. The receptors come from a human donor with non-small cell lung cancer who had a complete response to radiotherapy plus ipilimumab.

The gene calls are TRBV18 and TRBJ2-3, with 9 nucleotides matching TRBD2. The CDR3 sequence is 14 residues long. From germline, CDR1 is KGHSH and CDR2 LQKENI. V shed 1 base and J 5 bases; nucleotides not matched to a gene: 1. CDR3 nucleotide sequence: TGTGCCAGCTCACCACAACTAGCGGGAGATACGCAGTATTTT. Protein sequence: CASSPQLAGDTQYF.

V gene TRBV7-2 combines with J gene TRBJ1-1; D gene unclear. The CDR3 has 14 amino acids. The V end lost 1 base, the J end lost 0 bases, and 6 bases lay between the germline ends. From germline, CDR1 is SGHTA and CDR2 FQGNSA. This chain's CDR3 is CASSLGRLNTEAFF. The DNA of the CDR3 is TGTGCCAGCAGCTTAGGTCGTTTGAACACTGAAGCTTTCTTT.

The chain couples TRBV14 to TRBJ1-2; D is possibly TRBD1 (5 bases). The germline V and J ends were trimmed by 1 base and 4 bases, with 13 bases remaining between them. The CDR3 runs to 15 residues. Germline V CDR1 and CDR2: SGHDN, FVKESK. CDR3 protein: CASSQVGGSGYGYTF. Written as DNA, the CDR3 is TGTGCCAGCAGCCAAGTTGGGGGAAGCGGCTATGGCTACACCTTC.

The chain couples TRBV6-5 to TRBJ1-1; 8 bases are shared with TRBD1. This CDR3 has 15 residues. Losses at the gene ends were 5 bases for V and 10 bases for J; bases not matched to a gene: 15. In germline, CDR1 is MNHEY, CDR2 SVGAGI. The CDR3 bases are TGTGCCAGCAGTCAGTATTCGACAGGGGTCACCTCAGCTTTCTTT. It yields the protein CASSQYSTGVTSAFF.

The V gene is TRBV2, the J gene TRBJ2-3; D is possibly TRBD1 (7 bases). There are 15 residues in the CDR3. CDR1 and CDR2 from the germline V gene are SNHLY and FYNNEI. V lost 8 bases and J 1 base, leaving 16 bases between the germline ends. The CDR3 nucleotides read TGTGCCAGCGCGGGACAGCCTTGGGGCACAGATACGCAGTATTTT. Encoded protein: CASAGQPWGTDTQYF.

The rearrangement links TRBV7-2 to TRBJ2-5, with 8 bases aligning to TRBD1. The germline V gene encodes CDR1 SGHTA and CDR2 FQGNSA. V was clipped by 5 bases and J by 5 bases; unmatched bases: 7. The CDR3 sequence is 14 residues long. CDR3 in DNA: TGTGCCAGCAGCCCACAGGGGGGTCAGGAGACCCAGTACTTC. Its protein is CASSPQGGQETQYF.

The rearrangement joins TRBV30 to TRBJ1-2; D gene unclear. Germline CDR1 and CDR2: GTSNPN and SVGIG (reference sequence). The CDR3 runs 12 residues. CDR3 DNA: TGTGCACGACTCTCCGTCCGGGATGGCTACACCTTC. As protein: CARLSVRDGYTF. The variable domain in full, with the rest retrieved from reference TRBV30 and TRBJ1-2, is SQTIHQWPATLVQPVGSPLSLECTVEGTSNPNLYWYRQAAGRGLQLLFYSVGIGQISSEVPQNLSASRPQDRQFILSSKKLLLSDSGFYLCARLSVRDGYTFGSGTRLTVV.

This rearrangement joins TRBV9 to TRBJ2-2, with 9 positions matching TRBD1. V was clipped by 3 bases and J by 4 bases; unmatched bases: 10. The CDR3 spans 17 residues. Germline V gene lookup returns CDR1 SGDLS and CDR2 YYNGEE. The CDR3 sequence: CASSDPRTGDGTGELFF. For the CDR3, the DNA is TGTGCCAGCAGCGACCCCAGGACAGGGGACGGCACCGGGGAGCTGTTTTTT.

The chain couples TRBV5-1 to TRBJ1-1; D remains unclear. Looked up from germline, CDR1 is SGHRS and CDR2 is YFSETQ. The CDR3 covers 12 residues. V lost 2 bases, J lost 5 bases, and 7 bases lay in between. The CDR3 loop reads CASSFSETEAFF. CDR3 coding DNA: TGCGCCAGCAGCTTCTCGGAGACTGAAGCTTTCTTT.

This chain joins TRBV6-1 and TRBJ1-2; TRBD1 might be the D (6 bases). The CDR3 is 13 residues long. Per the germline V gene, CDR1 is MNHNS and CDR2 is SASEGT. The V gene lost 5 bases and the J gene lost 6 bases, with 13 bases spanning the gap. CDR3 coding DNA: TGTGCCAGCAGTCTTTACAGGGAAAATGGCTACACCTTC. Amino acid sequence: CASSLYRENGYTF.

The chain combines TRBV7-8 with TRBJ2-5, with D unresolved. Per germline, CDR1 SGHVS and CDR2 FQNEAQ. The CDR3 contains 12 residues. The V end lost 1 base, the J end lost 1 base, and 1 base lay between the germline ends. The CDR3 DNA reads as TGTGCCAGCAGCTTAGGCCAAGAGACCCAGTACTTC. This codes for CASSLGQETQYF.

This sequence joins TRBV6-1 and TRBJ2-2; D possibly uses TRBD1 or TRBD2 (5 bases each). This CDR3 is built from 16 residues. The germline V and J ends were trimmed by 2 bases and 3 bases, with 13 bases remaining between them. Germline CDR1 and CDR2: MNHNS and SASEGT. CDR3: CASSESLGTYTGELFF. CDR3 bases: TGTGCCAGCAGTGAAAGCCTGGGGACGTACACCGGGGAGCTGTTTTTT.

This chain connects TRBV6-5 to TRBJ2-1; possibly TRBD2 for D (6 bases). The CDR3 spans 15 residues. Between the trimmed V and J ends, which lost 7 bases and 4 bases, there was a span of 17 bases. Germline loops: CDR1 MNHEY, CDR2 SVGAGI. CDR3 loop: CASTPGVAEYNEQFF. As DNA, the CDR3 is TGTGCCAGCACCCCCGGGGTAGCGGAGTACAATGAGCAGTTCTTC.

The chain uses TRBV11-2 and TRBJ1-1; D call uncertain. The CDR3 covers 13 residues. Germline CDR1 SGHAT, CDR2 FQNNGV. Trimming removed 0 bases at V and 0 bases at J, with 2 bases between. The CDR3: CASSLEVNTEAFF. CDR3 in DNA: TGTGCCAGCAGCTTAGAGGTGAACACTGAAGCTTTCTTT.

The chain employs TRBV11-3 and TRBJ1-4, with D unresolved. Germline V gives CDR1 SGHNT, CDR2 YENEEA. This CDR3 is 15 amino acids long. V was clipped by 5 bases and J by 2 bases, with 12 bases between them. The CDR3 DNA reads as TGTGCCAGCAGCAAAGCGGCGGCTACTAATGAAAAACTGTTTTTT. Its protein product is CASSKAAATNEKLFF.

The V call is TRBV7-2, the J call TRBJ1-2, with D possibly matching TRBD1 (5 bases). From germline, CDR1 is SGHTA and CDR2 FQGNSA. This CDR3 contains 16 residues. The V gene lost 5 bases and the J gene lost 2 bases, with 18 bases spanning the gap. The CDR3 nucleotides read TGTGCCAGCAGCCACGGTTCGAGGGGATCAAACTATGGCTACACCTTC. Protein: CASSHGSRGSNYGYTF.

The rearrangement links TRBV19 to TRBJ2-4; 12 bases are a match to TRBD2. J was trimmed by 9 bases and V by 5 bases; bases with no gene match: 14. The CDR3 has 17 residues. The V gene's germline CDR1 is LNHDA and CDR2 SQIVND (reference sequence). CDR3 loop: CASSPRTSGTWRAIQYF. CDR3 DNA sequence: TGTGCCAGTAGTCCCCGGACTAGCGGGACTTGGAGGGCCATTCAGTACTTC.

This clone was seen once. V usage is TRBV19 and J usage is TRBJ2-2, with TRBD2 identical over 7 bases. CDR3 length: 14 residues. The trim removed 11 bases at V and 5 bases at J, leaving 11 bases unmatched. Per the germline V gene, CDR1 is LNHDA and CDR2 is SQIVND (reference sequence). The CDR3: CAVKIGLETGELFF. CDR3 DNA: TGTGCCGTAAAAATTGGACTAGAAACCGGGGAGCTGTTTTTT.

The chain recombines TRBV7-8 with TRBJ1-1; D unclear. CDR3 length equals 14 residues. Germline V CDR1 and CDR2: SGHVS, FQNEAQ. V was trimmed by 7 bases and J by 1 base, leaving 13 bases between them. The CDR3 DNA sequence: TGTGCCAGCACCCCCAGTCGGGGGAACACTGAAGCTTTCTTT. Protein product: CASTPSRGNTEAFF. The full variable domain, rest sourced from reference TRBV7-8 and TRBJ1-1, is GAGVSQSPRYKVAKRGQDVALRCDPISGHVSLFWYQQALGQGPEFLTYFQNEAQLDKSGLPSDRFFAERPEGSVSTLKIQRTQQEDSAVYLCASTPSRGNTEAFFGQGTRLTVV.

CDR3 nucleotides: TGTGCCAGCAGCCCCAGGACTAGCGGGATGAGCATTCAGTACTTC. Encoded protein: CASSPRTSGMSIQYF. V is TRBV11-3 and J is TRBJ2-4; 12 bases align to TRBD2. Germline assignment: CDR1 SGHNT and CDR2 YENEEA. V was clipped by 5 bases and J by 9 bases; unmatched bases: 8. The CDR3 has 15 residues.

This chain connects TRBV27 to TRBJ2-1, with 8 bases identical to TRBD2. Germline V lookup: CDR1 MNHEY, CDR2 SMNVEV (reference sequence). The length of the CDR3 is 18 residues. V lost 4 bases to trimming and J lost 7 bases; unmatched junction nucleotides: 18. The DNA of the CDR3 is TGTGCCAGCAGTTCCCCCGGAGGGCGCGGGAGGAGTAGAAATGAGCAGTTCTTC. It yields the protein CASSSPGGRGRSRNEQFF.

The V gene is TRBV7-8, the J gene TRBJ1-5; 9 positions agree with TRBD1. V shed 4 bases and J 2 bases; nucleotides not matched to a gene: 3. The CDR3 has 15 amino acids. Germline values: CDR1 SGHVS, CDR2 FQNEAQ. Here the CDR3 reads CASSSGTGRNQPQHF. The CDR3 DNA reads TGTGCCAGCAGCTCGGGGACAGGGCGCAATCAGCCCCAGCATTTT.

This clone was counted only a few times. The chain is built from TRBV19 and TRBJ1-5, with 9 bases fitting TRBD1. The CDR3 sequence is 14 residues long. After removal of 6 bases from V and 6 bases from J, the junction contained 6 bases not matched to a gene. Germline V gene lookup returns CDR1 LNHDA and CDR2 SQIVND (reference sequence). DNA for the CDR3: TGTGCCAGTAGCGACAGGGGGTACGGTCAGCCCCAGCATTTT. Its protein product is CASSDRGYGQPQHF.

Regarding this clone: Germline and junction disagree at one end, which may indicate a read error. The rearrangement joins TRBV7-7 to TRBJ2-7, with D tentatively TRBD1 (6 bases). This CDR3 has 14 amino acids. Germline loops: CDR1 SSHAT, CDR2 FNYEAQ (reference sequence). As DNA, the CDR3 is TGTGCTAGCAGCTCCGCTGGACAGCCCTACGAGCAGTACTTC. Translating it yields CASSSAGQPYEQYF.

This chain links TRBV2 with TRBJ1-4, with a weak D call TRBD1 (6 bases). This CDR3 contains 12 residues. Germline CDR1 reads SNHLY; CDR2 reads FYNNEI. Trimming pared 10 bases from V and 6 bases from J, leaving 12 bases between. Written as DNA, the CDR3 is TGTGCCATCCAGGGGACGGATGAAAAACTGTTTTTT. Residues: CAIQGTDEKLFF. The full variable domain, its missing parts supplied by reference TRBV2 and TRBJ1-4, is EPEVTQTPSHQVTQMGQEVILRCVPISNHLYFYWYRQILGQKVEFLVSFYNNEISEKSEIFDDQFSVERPDGSNFTLKIRSTKLEDSAMYFCAIQGTDEKLFFGSGTQLSVL.

There are a few counts of this clone. The V and J genes are TRBV6-5 and TRBJ2-5; TRBD2 agrees at 7 bases. This CDR3 region has 14 residues. V lost 4 bases, J lost 4 bases, and 6 bases stayed unmatched. Germline V gene lookup returns CDR1 MNHEY and CDR2 SVGAGI. CDR3 protein: CASSSGREVETQYF. The CDR3 region has the DNA TGTGCCAGCAGTTCGGGACGGGAGGTAGAGACCCAGTACTTC.